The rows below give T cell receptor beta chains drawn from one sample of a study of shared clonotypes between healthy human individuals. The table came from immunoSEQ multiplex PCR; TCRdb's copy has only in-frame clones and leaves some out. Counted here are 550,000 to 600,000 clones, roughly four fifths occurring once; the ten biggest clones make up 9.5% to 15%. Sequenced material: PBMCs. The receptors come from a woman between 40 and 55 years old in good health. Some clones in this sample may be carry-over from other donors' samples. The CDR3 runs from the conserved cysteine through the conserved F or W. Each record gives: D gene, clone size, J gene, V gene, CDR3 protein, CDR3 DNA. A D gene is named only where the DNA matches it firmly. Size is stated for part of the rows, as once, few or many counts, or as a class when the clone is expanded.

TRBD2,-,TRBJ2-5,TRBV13,CASSRSWRWTSGRWEETQYF,TGTGCCAGCAGCCGGAGTTGGCGATGGACTAGCGGGAGGTGGGAGGAGACCCAGTACTTC
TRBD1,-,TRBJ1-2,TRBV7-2,CASSDRGDYGYTF,TGTGCCAGCAGCGACAGGGGTGACTATGGCTACACCTTC
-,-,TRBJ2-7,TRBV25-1,CASSEDRRDNSYEQYF,TGTGCCAGCAGTGAAGATCGCCGGGACAACTCCTACGAGCAGTACTTC
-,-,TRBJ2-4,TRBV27,CASRKQGFGNIQYF,TGTGCCAGCAGGAAACAGGGTTTTGGAAACATTCAGTACTTC
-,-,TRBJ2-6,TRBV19,CASTTAMGGANVLTF,TGTGCCAGTACCACGGCCATGGGAGGGGCCAACGTCCTGACTTTC
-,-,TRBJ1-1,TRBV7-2,CASFPWGTMNTEAFF,TGTGCCAGCTTCCCATGGGGGACCATGAACACTGAAGCTTTCTTT
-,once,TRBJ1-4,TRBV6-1,CASSGDSKLPNEKLFF,TGTGCCAGCAGTGGCGACAGTAAGCTACCCAATGAAAAACTGTTTTTT
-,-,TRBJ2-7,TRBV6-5,CASSYDGTGVFEQYF,TGTGCCAGCAGTTACGATGGGACGGGTGTCTTCGAGCAGTACTTC
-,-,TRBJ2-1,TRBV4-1,CASSQTAGSYNEQFF,TGCGCCAGCAGCCAAACTGCCGGGTCCTACAATGAGCAGTTCTTC
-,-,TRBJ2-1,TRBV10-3,CAISAQGARVGNEQFF,TGTGCCATCAGTGCGCAGGGAGCAAGGGTGGGCAATGAGCAGTTCTTC
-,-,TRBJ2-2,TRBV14,CASSQDGSERTGELFF,TGTGCCAGCAGCCAAGACGGGTCAGAGCGTACCGGGGAGCTGTTTTTT
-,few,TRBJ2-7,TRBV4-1,CASSQTTRGLGAYEQYF,TGCGCCAGCAGCCAGACGACCCGGGGCCTTGGGGCATACGAGCAGTACTTC
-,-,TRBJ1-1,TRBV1,CTSRYDRGAAEAFF,TGCACCAGCAGGTATGACAGGGGCGCTGCTGAAGCTTTCTTT
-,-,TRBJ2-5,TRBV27,CASSLSYRYQETQYF,TGTGCCAGCAGTTTATCGTACAGATACCAAGAGACCCAGTACTTC
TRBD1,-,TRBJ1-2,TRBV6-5,CASSAYRGMYGYTF,TGTGCCAGCAGCGCCTACAGGGGGATGTATGGCTACACCTTC
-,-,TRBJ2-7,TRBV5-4,CASSLGGGETYEQYF,TGTGCCAGCAGCTTAGGAGGAGGAGAAACCTACGAGCAGTACTTC
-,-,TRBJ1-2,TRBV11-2,CASSPDSMSYGYTF,TGTGCCAGCAGCCCCGACAGCATGAGCTATGGCTACACCTTC
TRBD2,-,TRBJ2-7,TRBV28,CASDVSGSKNEQYF,TGTGCCAGCGATGTTAGCGGGAGCAAAAACGAGCAGTACTTC
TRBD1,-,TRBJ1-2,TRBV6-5,CASSRQGAYGYTF,TGTGCCAGCAGCCGACAGGGGGCTTATGGCTACACCTTC
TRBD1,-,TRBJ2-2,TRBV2,CASSEANPGQITGELFF,TGTGCCAGCAGTGAAGCAAACCCGGGACAGATCACCGGGGAGCTGTTTTTT
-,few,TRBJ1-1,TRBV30,CAWTRGGMAFF,TGTGCCTGGACAAGGGGGGGAATGGCTTTCTTT
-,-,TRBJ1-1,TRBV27,CASTGATSGYTEAFF,TGTGCCAGCACCGGTGCCACCTCAGGCTACACTGAAGCTTTCTTT
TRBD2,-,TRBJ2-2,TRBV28,CASRLSGRAWNGELFF,TGTGCCAGCAGATTAAGCGGGAGGGCCTGGAACGGGGAGCTGTTTTTT
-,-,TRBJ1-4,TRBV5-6,CASSLLGTSFEKLFF,TGTGCCAGCAGCTTGTTGGGGACCTCTTTTGAAAAACTGTTTTTT
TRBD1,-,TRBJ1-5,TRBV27,CASCPGTEGRQPQHF,TGTGCCAGCTGCCCCGGGACAGAAGGTCGGCAGCCCCAGCATTTT
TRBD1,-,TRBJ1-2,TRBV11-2,CASSTPRTGFGGYTF,TGTGCCAGCAGCACACCAAGGACAGGGTTCGGCGGCTACACCTTC
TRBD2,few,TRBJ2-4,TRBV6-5,CASTAGGPSGIQYF,TGTGCCAGCACGGCGGGAGGGCCCTCAGGCATTCAGTACTTC
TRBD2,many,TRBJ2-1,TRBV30,CAWSIKGAFSGGYNEQFF,TGTGCCTGGAGTATCAAGGGGGCTTTTAGCGGGGGTTACAATGAGCAGTTCTTC
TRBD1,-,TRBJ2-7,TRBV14,CASSQDWTGGYEQYF,TGTGCCAGCAGCCAAGACTGGACAGGGGGCTACGAGCAGTACTTC